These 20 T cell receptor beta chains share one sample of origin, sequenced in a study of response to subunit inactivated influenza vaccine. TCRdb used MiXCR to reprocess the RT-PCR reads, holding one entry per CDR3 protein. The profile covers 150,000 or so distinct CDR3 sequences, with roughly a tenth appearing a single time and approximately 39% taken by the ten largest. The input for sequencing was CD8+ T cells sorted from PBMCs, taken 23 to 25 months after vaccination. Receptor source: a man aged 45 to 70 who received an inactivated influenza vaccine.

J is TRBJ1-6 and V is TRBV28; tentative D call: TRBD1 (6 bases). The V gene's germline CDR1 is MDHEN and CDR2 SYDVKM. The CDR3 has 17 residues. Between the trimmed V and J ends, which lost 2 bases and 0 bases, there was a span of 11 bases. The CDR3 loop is CASSLNRASSYNSPLHF. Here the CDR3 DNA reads TGTGCCAGCAGTTTAAACAGGGCGAGCTCCTATAATTCACCCCTCCACTTT.

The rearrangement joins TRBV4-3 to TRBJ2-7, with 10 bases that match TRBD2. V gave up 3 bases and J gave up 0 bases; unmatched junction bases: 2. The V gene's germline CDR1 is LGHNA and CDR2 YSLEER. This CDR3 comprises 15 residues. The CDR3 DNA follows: TGCGCCAGCAGCCACCTAGCGGGGGACTCCTACGAGCAGTACTTC. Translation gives CASSHLAGDSYEQYF.

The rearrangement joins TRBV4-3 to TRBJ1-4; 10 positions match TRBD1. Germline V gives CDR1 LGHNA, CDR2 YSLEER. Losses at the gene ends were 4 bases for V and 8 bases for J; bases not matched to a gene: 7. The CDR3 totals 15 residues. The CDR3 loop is CASSPGTGASEKLFF. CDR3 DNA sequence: TGCGCCAGCAGCCCCGGGACAGGGGCTTCAGAAAAACTGTTTTTT.

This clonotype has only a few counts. CDR3 residues: CASSHRGLQETQYF. Written as DNA, the CDR3 is TGTGCCAGCAGCCACCGGGGGCTCCAAGAGACCCAGTACTTC. The V call is TRBV4-2, the J call TRBJ2-5, with D perhaps given as TRBD1 or TRBD2 (6 bases each). Germline V gives CDR1 LGHNA, CDR2 YNFKEQ. This CDR3 is built from 14 residues. Trimming left V 3 bases short and J 1 base short, with 9 bases between.

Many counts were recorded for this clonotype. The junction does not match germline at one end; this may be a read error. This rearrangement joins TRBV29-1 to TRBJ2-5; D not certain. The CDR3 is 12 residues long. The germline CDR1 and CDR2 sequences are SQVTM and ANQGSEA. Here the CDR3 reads CSVEDHGAGGLF. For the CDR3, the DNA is TGCAGCGTTGAAGATCACGGTGCAGGCGGCCTCTTC.

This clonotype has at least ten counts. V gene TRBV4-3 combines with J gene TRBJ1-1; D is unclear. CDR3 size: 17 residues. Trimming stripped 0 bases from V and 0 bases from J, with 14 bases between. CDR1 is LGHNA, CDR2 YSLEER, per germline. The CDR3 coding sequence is TGCGCCAGCAGCCAAGATTTCGTCCGAGAGGTGAACACTGAAGCTTTCTTT. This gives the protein CASSQDFVREVNTEAFF.

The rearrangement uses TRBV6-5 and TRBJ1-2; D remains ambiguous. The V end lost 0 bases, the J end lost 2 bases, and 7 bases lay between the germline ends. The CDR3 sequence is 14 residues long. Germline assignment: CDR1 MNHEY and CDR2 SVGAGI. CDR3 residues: CASSYSQSNYGYTF. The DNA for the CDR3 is TGTGCCAGCAGTTACTCTCAAAGCAACTATGGCTACACCTTC.

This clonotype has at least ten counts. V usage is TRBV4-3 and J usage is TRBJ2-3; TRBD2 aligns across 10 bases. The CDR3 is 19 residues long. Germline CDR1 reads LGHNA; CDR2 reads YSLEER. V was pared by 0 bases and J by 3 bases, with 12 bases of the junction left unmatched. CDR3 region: CASSQDSWFGAGGTDTQYF. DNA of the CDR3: TGCGCCAGCAGCCAAGATTCCTGGTTTGGAGCGGGAGGGACAGATACGCAGTATTTT.

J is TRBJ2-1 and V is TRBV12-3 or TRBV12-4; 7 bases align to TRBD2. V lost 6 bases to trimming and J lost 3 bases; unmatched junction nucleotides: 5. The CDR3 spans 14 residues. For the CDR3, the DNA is TGTGCCAGCAGCCCCGGGACTATCTACAATGAGCAGTTCTTC. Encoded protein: CASSPGTIYNEQFF.

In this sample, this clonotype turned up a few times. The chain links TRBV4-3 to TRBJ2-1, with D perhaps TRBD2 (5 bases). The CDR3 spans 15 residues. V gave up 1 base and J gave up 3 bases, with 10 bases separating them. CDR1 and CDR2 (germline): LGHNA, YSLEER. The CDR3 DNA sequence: TGCGCCAGCAGCCAAGGAGGGCCCAGCTACAATGAGCAGTTCTTC. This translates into CASSQGGPSYNEQFF.

This chain's CDR3 is CASSGLAGGVYEQYF. The CDR3 nucleotides read TGTGCCAGCTCGGGACTAGCGGGAGGAGTCTACGAGCAGTACTTC. The V call is TRBV2, the J call TRBJ2-7; 15 nucleotides match TRBD2. This CDR3 is built from 15 residues. V was clipped by 8 bases and J by 3 bases; unmatched bases: 5. Germline V lookup: CDR1 SNHLY, CDR2 FYNNEI.

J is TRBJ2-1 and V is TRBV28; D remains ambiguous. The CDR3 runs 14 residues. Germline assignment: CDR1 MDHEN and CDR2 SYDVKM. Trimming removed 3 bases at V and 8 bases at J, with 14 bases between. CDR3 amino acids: CASSFVAERDEQFF. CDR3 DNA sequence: TGTGCCAGCAGTTTCGTGGCAGAGCGCGATGAGCAGTTCTTC.

CDR3 DNA sequence: TGTGCCAGCAGCGTAAGGACGCACAGTGAGCAGTACTTC. This sequence encodes CASSVRTHSEQYF. The rearrangement uses TRBV9 and TRBJ2-7; the D is unclear. V shed 1 base and J shed 7 bases, with 12 bases lying between them. Germline V lookup: CDR1 SGDLS, CDR2 YYNGEE. The length of the CDR3 is 13 residues.

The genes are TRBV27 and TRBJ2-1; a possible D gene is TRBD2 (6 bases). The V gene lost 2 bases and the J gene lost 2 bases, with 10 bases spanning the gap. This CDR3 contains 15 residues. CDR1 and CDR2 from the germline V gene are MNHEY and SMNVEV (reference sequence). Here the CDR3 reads CASSLIGGAYNEQFF. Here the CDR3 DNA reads TGTGCCAGCAGTTTAATCGGGGGAGCCTACAATGAGCAGTTCTTC.

The CDR3 spells CASRGSLRGEQYF. The CDR3 coding sequence is TGTGCCAGCCGGGGCAGCCTTAGGGGGGAGCAGTACTTC. The chain is built from TRBV6-1 and TRBJ2-7; possible D gene TRBD1, 6 bases. Per the germline V gene, CDR1 is MNHNS and CDR2 is SASEGT. The CDR3 is made up of 13 amino acids. The V and J ends lost 8 bases and 7 bases respectively, with 18 bases between them.

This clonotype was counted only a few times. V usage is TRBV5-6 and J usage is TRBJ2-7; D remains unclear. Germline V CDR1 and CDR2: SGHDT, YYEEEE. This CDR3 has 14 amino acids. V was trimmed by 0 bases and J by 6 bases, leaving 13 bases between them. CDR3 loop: CASSLASQASEQYF. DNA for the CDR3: TGTGCCAGCAGCTTGGCCAGCCAGGCGAGCGAGCAGTACTTC.

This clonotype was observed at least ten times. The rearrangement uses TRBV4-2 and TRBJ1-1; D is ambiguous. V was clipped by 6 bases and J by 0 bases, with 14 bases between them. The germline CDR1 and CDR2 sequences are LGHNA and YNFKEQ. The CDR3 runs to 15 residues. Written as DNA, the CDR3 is TGTGCCAGCAGTCCTGACACTGACCTGAACACTGAAGCTTTCTTT. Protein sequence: CASSPDTDLNTEAFF.

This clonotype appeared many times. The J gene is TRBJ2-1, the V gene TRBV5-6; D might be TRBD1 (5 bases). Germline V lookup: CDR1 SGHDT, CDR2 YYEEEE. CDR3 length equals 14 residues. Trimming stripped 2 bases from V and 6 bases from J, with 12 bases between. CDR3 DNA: TGTGCCAGCAGCTTACAAGGGGCGGTCAATGAGCAGTTCTTC. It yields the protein CASSLQGAVNEQFF.

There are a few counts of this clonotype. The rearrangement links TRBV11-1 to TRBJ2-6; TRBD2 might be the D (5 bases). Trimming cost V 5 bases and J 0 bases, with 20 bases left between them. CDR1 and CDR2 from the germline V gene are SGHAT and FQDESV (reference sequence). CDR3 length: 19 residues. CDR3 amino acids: CASSITIPQEASGANVLTF. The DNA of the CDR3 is TGTGCCAGCAGCATAACCATCCCCCAGGAGGCCTCTGGGGCCAACGTCCTGACTTTC.

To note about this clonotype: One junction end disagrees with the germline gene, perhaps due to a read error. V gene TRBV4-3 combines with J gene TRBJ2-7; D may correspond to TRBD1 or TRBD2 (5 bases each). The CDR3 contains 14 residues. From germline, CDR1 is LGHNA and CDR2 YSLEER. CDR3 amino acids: CASSQDQGTREQHF. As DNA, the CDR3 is TGCGCCAGCAGCCAAGATCAGGGAACGAGGGAGCAGCACTTC.